This TCR beta chain came from a study of T cell changes during pregnancy in multiple sclerosis. In germline, CDR1 is SEHNR, CDR2 FQNEAQ (reference sequence). The CDR3 is 16 residues long. Trimming cost V 5 bases and J 8 bases, with 24 bases left between them. Sequenced by immunoSEQ multiplex PCR; TCRdb stores in-frame clones only, minus some. The sample shows roughly 50,000 clones, roughly 90% of them seen only once. This sequence was found in a female donor with multiple sclerosis, enrolled in a pregnancy study. The rearrangement links TRBV7-9 to TRBJ1-2; D is undetermined. Specimen: CD4+ T cells from peripheral blood mononuclear cells, collected after pregnancy. The CDR3 coding sequence is TGTGCCAGCAGCAGTGGAGGCGTGGGTGGGTGGGGAGGCTACACCTTC. Translation gives CASSSGGVGGWGGYTF.